Below are 32 T cell receptor beta chains sequenced from a single sample in a study of PD-L1 blockade in urothelial cancer. Using immunoSEQ multiplex PCR, the repertoire was profiled, and TCRdb retains in-frame clones only, with some absent. Among about 1,800 clones listed, roughly 34% were seen once. The sample in question was tumor tissue, obtained before atezolizumab (anti-PD-L1) treatment. The receptors were gathered from a man in his fifties or sixties with urothelial cancer.

The chain carries TRBV18 and TRBJ2-1, with D possibly matching TRBD1 (6 bases). The CDR3 length is 17 residues. V was clipped by 5 bases and J by 6 bases, with 23 bases between them. CDR1 and CDR2 (germline): KGHSH, LQKENI. This CDR3 is CASSSLPWQGRTNEQFF. The CDR3 coding sequence is TGTGCCAGCTCATCCCTCCCGTGGCAGGGGCGGACCAATGAGCAGTTCTTC.

The V call is TRBV11-3, the J call TRBJ2-3; 8 bases fit TRBD2. Germline CDR1 reads SGHNT; CDR2 reads YENEEA. The J segment lost 0 bases and the V segment lost 4 bases, leaving 9 bases of the junction unmatched. This CDR3 is 17 amino acids long. The CDR3 loop reads CASSSGRGGLSTDTQYF. CDR3 nucleotide sequence: TGTGCCAGCAGCTCCGGCCGCGGGGGGTTAAGCACAGATACGCAGTATTTT.

The chain is built from TRBV6-8 and TRBJ1-5; 7 positions agree with TRBD1. Germline V gene lookup returns CDR1 MNHGY and CDR2 SAAAGT. V was pared by 2 bases and J by 5 bases, with 6 bases of the junction left unmatched. This CDR3 contains 15 residues. The CDR3 nucleotides read TGTGCCAGCAGTTACAGTGCCGGGACAGATCAGCCCCAGCATTTT. It translates to CASSYSAGTDQPQHF.

The gene calls are TRBV18 and TRBJ1-2; 9 bases map to TRBD1. CDR3 length: 12 amino acids. From germline, CDR1 is KGHSH and CDR2 LQKENI. V lost 9 bases and J lost 6; bases outside the gene matches: 5. DNA of the CDR3: TGTGCCAGTTCGCGGGACAGGGATGGCTACACCTTC. It encodes CASSRDRDGYTF.

V gene TRBV30 combines with J gene TRBJ1-3; the D is unclear. V gave up 4 bases and J gave up 2 bases, with 6 bases separating them. This CDR3 has 12 amino acids. The germline gives CDR1 GTSNPN, CDR2 SVGIG (reference sequence). In DNA, the CDR3 is TGTGCCTGGAAGAAGGCTGGAAACACCATATATTTT. Amino acid sequence: CAWKKAGNTIYF.

This chain links TRBV12-5 with TRBJ1-1; possibly TRBD1 for D (5 bases). Trimming took 8 bases from V and 1 from J, leaving 8 bases between them. CDR3 size: 12 residues. Germline V lookup: CDR1 LGHNT, CDR2 FRNRAP. The CDR3 nucleotides read TGTGCTAGTAACGGACAGAACACTGAAGCTTTCTTT. Its translation: CASNGQNTEAFF.

This clone was detected only a few times. The CDR3 reads CASSPDFNTEAFF. CDR3 nucleotides: TGTGCCAGCAGCCCAGATTTCAACACTGAAGCTTTCTTT. The V and J genes are TRBV6-8 and TRBJ1-1; D is unresolved. This CDR3 comprises 13 residues. V lost 6 bases to trimming and J lost 2 bases, with 10 bases between them. Germline V lookup: CDR1 MNHGY, CDR2 SAAAGT.

This clone counts as large. The chain couples TRBV19 to TRBJ2-1; 15 nucleotides match TRBD2. This CDR3 contains 15 residues. V lost 9 bases to trimming and J lost 6 bases; unmatched junction nucleotides: 6. Germline V gene data show CDR1 as LNHDA and CDR2 as SQIVND (reference sequence). CDR3 sequence (DNA): TGTGCCAGCCAGAGGACTAGCGGGGGGGCCAATGAGCAGTTCTTC. As protein: CASQRTSGGANEQFF.

The V gene is TRBV30, the J gene TRBJ1-6; a possible D gene is TRBD1 (6 bases). The germline V gene encodes CDR1 GTSNPN and CDR2 SVGIG (reference sequence). The CDR3 covers 14 residues. The V gene lost 0 bases and the J gene lost 9 bases, with 12 bases spanning the gap. Written as DNA, the CDR3 is TGTGCCTGGAGTGTACTCAGGGGAGGTTCACCCCTCCACTTT. Translation gives CAWSVLRGGSPLHF.

This chain joins TRBV10-2 and TRBJ1-3; 7 positions agree with TRBD1. CDR3 length equals 14 residues. V lost 6 bases to trimming and J lost 2 bases; unmatched junction nucleotides: 4. Germline lookup yields CDR1 WSHSY and CDR2 SAAADI. The CDR3 here is CASSATGTGNTIYF. In nucleotides, the CDR3 is TGCGCCAGCAGCGCGACAGGGACTGGAAACACCATATATTTT.

This clone showed up just a few times. J is TRBJ1-2 and V is TRBV11-1, with 8 bases aligning to TRBD1. This CDR3 region has 16 residues. Germline values: CDR1 SGHAT, CDR2 FQDESV (reference sequence). V was pared by 5 bases and J by 4 bases, with 12 bases of the junction left unmatched. In nucleotides, the CDR3 is TGTGCCAGCAGCAAACCCCAGGGGGCGCGGGGCTATGGCTACACCTTC. Translated, it gives CASSKPQGARGYGYTF.

The chain uses TRBV29-1 and TRBJ1-2; 8 bases map to TRBD1. V lost 6 bases, J lost 3 bases, and 6 bases stayed unmatched. Looked up from germline, CDR1 is SQVTM and CDR2 is ANQGSEA. This CDR3 comprises 13 residues. For the CDR3, the DNA is TGCAGCGTAGGACAGGGTAGGGACTATGGCTACACCTTC. Translated, it gives CSVGQGRDYGYTF. Full variable domain (rest looked up from reference TRBV29-1 and TRBJ1-2): SAVISQKPSRDICQRGTSLTIQCQVDSQVTMMFWYRQQPGQSLTLIATANQGSEATYESGFVIDKFPISRPNLTFSTLTVSNMSPEDSSIYLCSVGQGRDYGYTFGSGTRLTVV.

With respect to this clone: The junction departs from the called germline gene at one end, perhaps through a read error. The chain has TRBV19 and TRBJ1-2; a possible D gene is TRBD1 (6 bases). Per the germline V gene, CDR1 is LNHDA and CDR2 is SQIVND (reference sequence). This CDR3 contains 13 residues. CDR3 protein: CASSKQGNYDYTF. The CDR3 coding sequence is TGTGCCAGTAGTAAACAGGGCAACTATGACTACACCTTC.

Within the sample, this clone is medium-sized (0.01 to 0.1%). The genes are TRBV30 and TRBJ2-5; D possibly corresponds to TRBD1 (5 bases). The CDR3 sequence is 14 residues long. The germline V and J ends were trimmed by 1 base and 4 bases, with 13 bases remaining between them. The V gene's germline CDR1 is GTSNPN and CDR2 SVGIG (reference sequence). CDR3 sequence: CAWSGGSLGETQYF. The CDR3 nucleotides are TGTGCCTGGAGTGGGGGCTCCCTGGGAGAGACCCAGTACTTC.

This clone was detected a few times. This rearrangement joins TRBV6-8 to TRBJ2-2, with D tentatively TRBD1 (6 bases). V was cut by 6 bases and J by 3 bases, with 17 bases left in between. The CDR3 consists of 16 residues. Germline V CDR1 and CDR2: MNHGY, SAAAGT. Written as DNA, the CDR3 is TGTGCCAGCAGCTCGAAACAGGGATTTTACACCGGGGAGCTGTTTTTT. Its protein product is CASSSKQGFYTGELFF.

In this sample, this clone turned up many times. The CDR3 DNA sequence: TGTGCCAGCAGGCCCTCTTTCGCGGCCAATGAAGCTTTCTTT. Protein product: CASRPSFAANEAFF. V is TRBV6-8 and J is TRBJ1-1; D gene uncertain. V shed 6 bases and J shed 7 bases, with 18 bases lying between them. CDR3 length: 14 amino acids. CDR1 and CDR2 (germline): MNHGY, SAAAGT.

The V call is TRBV19, the J call TRBJ1-3; the D is unclear. Between the trimmed V and J ends, which lost 1 base and 5 bases, there was a span of 12 bases. This CDR3 has 15 amino acids. Germline CDR1 and CDR2: LNHDA and SQIVND (reference sequence). The CDR3 region has the DNA TGTGCCAGTAGTATAGCAGGAGTGGCCCGAAACACCATATATTTT. This gives the protein CASSIAGVARNTIYF.

This clone is termed medium-sized. V is TRBV11-3 and J is TRBJ2-3; TRBD1 matches 9 bases. Germline values: CDR1 SGHNT, CDR2 YENEEA. J lost 3 bases, V lost 5 bases, and 6 bases had no gene match. The CDR3 consists of 15 residues. CDR3 loop: CASSTGQGLTDTQYF. The CDR3 bases are TGTGCCAGCAGCACCGGACAGGGGTTGACAGATACGCAGTATTTT.

This clone is medium-sized within its sample. V and J are TRBV6-8 and TRBJ1-1; no clear D gene. V was clipped by 7 bases and J by 7 bases, with 16 bases between them. There are 13 residues in the CDR3. The germline V gene has CDR1 MNHGY and CDR2 SAAAGT. In DNA form, the CDR3 reads TGTGCCAGCAAATTCAGGCAGGAGAGTGAAGCTTTCTTT. Translation gives CASKFRQESEAFF.

This clone was observed a handful of times. V and J are TRBV6-8 and TRBJ1-6; the D gene is possibly TRBD1 (6 bases). This CDR3 is built from 16 residues. Between the trimmed V and J ends, which lost 0 bases and 7 bases, there was a span of 13 bases. Germline lookup yields CDR1 MNHGY and CDR2 SAAAGT. CDR3 amino acids: CASSYSSGARNSPLHF. As DNA, the CDR3 is TGTGCCAGCAGTTACTCTTCGGGGGCTAGGAATTCACCCCTCCACTTT.

The V gene is TRBV19, the J gene TRBJ1-5; D ambiguous. Per germline, CDR1 LNHDA and CDR2 SQIVND (reference sequence). This CDR3 comprises 15 residues. V lost 4 bases, J lost 1 base, and 11 bases lay in between. The CDR3 protein is CASSNWVRSNQPQHF. As DNA, the CDR3 is TGTGCCAGTAGTAACTGGGTAAGGAGCAATCAGCCCCAGCATTTT. The full variable domain, completed using reference TRBV19 and TRBJ1-5, is DGGITQSPKYLFRKEGQNVTLSCEQNLNHDAMYWYRQDPGQGLRLIYYSQIVNDFQKGDIAEGYSVSREKKESFPLTVTSAQKNPTAFYLCASSNWVRSNQPQHFGDGTRLSIL.

By share, this clone ranks as medium-sized. The chain joins TRBV1 to TRBJ1-2; the table gives TRBD1 as D, unverified against the DNA. TRBV1 is a pseudogene locus. CDR3 length: 15 amino acids. CDR3: CASSQQDRTNYGYTF. CDR3 nucleotide sequence: TGCGCCAGCAGCCAGCAGGACAGGACAAACTATGGCTACACCTTC.

This clone was seen once. CDR3 sequence: CASSPGYGGTNTEAFF. CDR3 bases: TGTGCCAGCTCACCCGGTTATGGGGGGACGAACACTGAAGCTTTCTTT. V usage is TRBV18 and J usage is TRBJ1-1, with TRBD1 as a possible D gene (5 bases). The CDR3 covers 16 residues. V was cut by 3 bases and J by 1 base, with 15 bases left in between. The V gene's germline CDR1 is KGHSH and CDR2 LQKENI.

V and J are TRBV7-5 and TRBJ2-2; the table names TRBD2, a call not compared with the DNA. TRBV7-5 is assigned pseudogene status. The CDR3 sequence is 17 residues long. The CDR3 is CASSLVPPLASTGELFF. CDR3 DNA: TGTGCCAGCAGCTTAGTTCCCCCGCTAGCGAGCACCGGGGAGCTGTTTTTT.

CDR3 sequence (DNA): TGCGCCAGCAGCTGGGACAGGGCCAATGAGCAGTTCTTC. This codes for CASSWDRANEQFF. V usage is TRBV23-1 and J usage is TRBJ2-1; 9 bases line up with TRBD1. TRBV23-1 is identified as an open reading frame with a role that is uncertain. The CDR3 has 13 residues. J was trimmed by 6 bases and V by 6 bases; bases with no gene match: 3.

There are a few counts of this clone. J is TRBJ2-5 and V is TRBV6-8, with 13 bases identical to TRBD2. The CDR3 is 16 residues long. Germline V CDR1 and CDR2: MNHGY, SAAAGT. Trimming took 7 bases from V and 2 from J; bases not matched to a gene: 7. The CDR3 is CASTRSLAGGQETQYF. As DNA, the CDR3 is TGTGCCAGCACTCGGTCACTAGCGGGGGGGCAAGAGACCCAGTACTTC.

The chain has TRBV10-1 and TRBJ2-1; 8 positions agree with TRBD2. The CDR3 has 15 residues. Germline CDR1 and CDR2: WNHNN and SYGVQD (reference sequence). V trimming: 2 bases; J trimming: 5 bases; junction bases outside the gene matches: 5. CDR3 sequence: CASSEMRAGDNEQFF. CDR3 bases: TGCGCCAGCAGTGAGATGCGAGCGGGGGACAATGAGCAGTTCTTC.

This clone has just a few counts. The chain uses TRBV6-1 and TRBJ1-5; 7 nucleotides match TRBD1. Germline trimming cut 1 base from V and 0 bases from J; bases unmatched to any gene: 6. CDR3 length equals 17 residues. Germline V CDR1 and CDR2: MNHNS, SASEGT. This CDR3 reads CASSEDRGFYSNQPQHF. For the CDR3, the DNA is TGTGCCAGCAGTGAAGACAGGGGCTTTTATAGCAATCAGCCCCAGCATTTT.

This clone is termed medium-sized. The J gene is TRBJ1-2, the V gene TRBV11-3; maybe TRBD1 (5 bases). The CDR3 spans 15 residues. Trimming took off 1 base at V and 3 bases at J, with 12 bases between the two ends. CDR1 and CDR2 from the germline V gene are SGHNT and YENEEA. The CDR3 DNA is TGTGCCAGCAGCTTAGGAGTCCCAGGGTACTATGGCTACACCTTC. This codes for CASSLGVPGYYGYTF.

CDR3 bases: TGCAGCGGTACACAGGGGGCTATCGGGGAGACCCAGTACTTC. Translating it yields CSGTQGAIGETQYF. The V gene is TRBV29-1, the J gene TRBJ2-5; 9 bases agree with TRBD1. The germline V gene has CDR1 SQVTM and CDR2 ANQGSEA. There are 14 residues in the CDR3. V shed 7 bases and J 5 bases; nucleotides not matched to a gene: 11.

This clone was counted only a few times. The chain recombines TRBV4-1 with TRBJ1-2; D is possibly TRBD1 (6 bases). V was shortened by 1 base and J by 3 bases, with 12 bases between the two germline ends. Germline assignment: CDR1 MGHRA and CDR2 YSYEKL. The length of the CDR3 is 15 residues. The CDR3 nucleotides are TGCGCCAGCAGCCAAGGGATCAGACAGGACTATGGCTACACCTTC. Encoded protein: CASSQGIRQDYGYTF.

The chain combines TRBV18 with TRBJ1-1; 8 positions match TRBD1. V lost 4 bases, J lost 3 bases, and 4 bases stayed unmatched. This CDR3 comprises 14 residues. CDR1 is KGHSH and CDR2 is LQKENI in the germline V gene. The CDR3 sequence is CASSHQGADTEAFF. In nucleotides, the CDR3 is TGTGCCAGCTCACATCAGGGGGCGGACACTGAAGCTTTCTTT.